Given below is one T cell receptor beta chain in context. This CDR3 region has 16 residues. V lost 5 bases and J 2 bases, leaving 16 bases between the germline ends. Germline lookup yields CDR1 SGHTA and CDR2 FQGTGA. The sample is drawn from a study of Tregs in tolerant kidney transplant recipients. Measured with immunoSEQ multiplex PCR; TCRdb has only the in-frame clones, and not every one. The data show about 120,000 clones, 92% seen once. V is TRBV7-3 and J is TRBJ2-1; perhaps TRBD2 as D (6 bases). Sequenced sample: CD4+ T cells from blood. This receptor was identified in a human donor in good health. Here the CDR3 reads CASSPRPGVTYNEQFF. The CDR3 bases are TGTGCCAGCAGCCCACGACCGGGGGTAACCTACAATGAGCAGTTCTTC.